Presented here are 12 T cell receptor beta chains from one specimen sequenced in a study of blood T cell repertoires in COVID-19. The method was immunoSEQ multiplex PCR; TCRdb's version includes in-frame clones alone and lacks a portion of them. The data show 200,000 to 250,000 clones, over 80% seen once. The sequenced sample consisted of peripheral blood. These receptors were obtained from a man aged 30 to 45 with COVID-19, enrolled during active disease.

V usage is TRBV30 and J usage is TRBJ1-6; D is unresolved. There are 14 residues in the CDR3. V was shortened by 4 bases and J by 7 bases, with 14 bases between the two germline ends. Germline CDR1 and CDR2: GTSNPN and SVGIG (reference sequence). The CDR3 region has the DNA TGTGCCTGGACTTCCGGGATTCCGAATTCACCCCTCCACTTT. Its protein is CAWTSGIPNSPLHF.

The rearrangement links TRBV5-8 to TRBJ2-2; D may be TRBD2 (5 bases). CDR3 length: 16 amino acids. V was cut by 0 bases and J by 2 bases, with 11 bases left in between. The germline V gene has CDR1 SGHTS and CDR2 YDEGEE. For the CDR3, the DNA is TGTGCCAGCAGCTTGGGAGGGAGAGTCAACACCGGGGAGCTGTTTTTT. Its protein is CASSLGGRVNTGELFF.

The rearrangement joins TRBV28 to TRBJ1-5, with D unresolved. Trimming removed 11 bases from V and 2 bases from J, with 10 bases in between. Germline V gives CDR1 MDHEN, CDR2 SYDVKM. The CDR3 has 12 amino acids. The CDR3 protein is CAVTVGNQPQHF. The CDR3 DNA reads as TGTGCCGTCACGGTGGGCAATCAGCCCCAGCATTTT.

The rearrangement joins TRBV7-2 to TRBJ1-2; tentative D call: TRBD1 (5 bases). CDR3 size: 16 residues. CDR1 and CDR2 from the germline V gene are SGHTA and FQGNSA. V was pared by 5 bases and J by 0 bases, with 16 bases between. In DNA form, the CDR3 reads TGTGCCAGCAGCCCGAGGGGACTCCGTGCTAACTATGGCTACACCTTC. Translating it yields CASSPRGLRANYGYTF.

The genes are TRBV6-5 and TRBJ2-2, with 8 bases that match TRBD2. V dropped 5 bases and J dropped 3; count of bases not matched to a gene: 5. The CDR3 spans 15 residues. Germline V gives CDR1 MNHEY, CDR2 SVGAGI. The CDR3 nucleotides read TGTGCCAGCAGTCGCCGGGGGGGCGACACCGGGGAGCTGTTTTTT. As protein: CASSRRGGDTGELFF.

The chain combines TRBV5-6 with TRBJ1-5; D unclear. CDR3 length equals 14 residues. The V gene lost 0 bases and the J gene lost 9 bases, with 13 bases spanning the gap. The V gene's germline CDR1 is SGHDT and CDR2 YYEEEE. CDR3 in amino acids: CASSLGRLGRPQHF. The CDR3 DNA follows: TGTGCCAGCAGCTTGGGCCGCCTAGGGAGGCCCCAGCATTTT.

CDR3: CASSLGQMAYGYTF. As DNA, the CDR3 is TGTGCCAGCAGCCTCGGACAGATGGCTTATGGCTACACCTTC. The rearrangement links TRBV7-2 to TRBJ1-2; tentatively, D is TRBD1 (6 bases). V gave up 5 bases and J gave up 5 bases, with 15 bases separating them. Germline CDR1 is SGHTA and CDR2 is FQGNSA. This CDR3 region has 14 residues.

The chain uses TRBV12-3 or TRBV12-4 and TRBJ1-5; D uncertain. Trimming took off 3 bases at V and 3 bases at J, with 6 bases between the two ends. The CDR3 spans 13 residues. CDR3 nucleotide sequence: TGTGCCAGCAGTTTTAGAGTCAATCAGCCCCAGCATTTT. Translated: CASSFRVNQPQHF.

The chain carries TRBV7-9 and TRBJ2-7; no reliable D call. This CDR3 has 13 amino acids. Germline V gene data show CDR1 as SEHNR and CDR2 as FQNEAQ (reference sequence). The germline V and J ends were trimmed by 1 base and 9 bases, with 13 bases remaining between them. The CDR3, as DNA: TGTGCCAGCAGCTTAGGGGCTCGAGACGGGCAGTACTTC. Protein sequence: CASSLGARDGQYF.

The chain carries TRBV25-1 and TRBJ2-1; 8 nucleotides agree with TRBD2. The ends lost 4 bases at V and 6 bases at J; junction bases unmatched: 2. The CDR3 runs to 13 residues. Per germline, CDR1 MGHDK and CDR2 SYGVNS. The CDR3 is CASSAGTSNEQFF. CDR3 nucleotide sequence: TGTGCCAGCAGTGCCGGGACTAGCAATGAGCAGTTCTTC.

This clone was seen once. This chain connects TRBV19 to TRBJ2-2; TRBD2 matches 14 bases. CDR3 length: 21 residues. With 2 bases clipped from V and 7 bases from J, the junction kept 18 bases outside the gene matches. CDR1 is LNHDA, CDR2 SQIVND, per germline (reference sequence). CDR3 nucleotide sequence: TGTGCCAGTAGTATATCCGGGACTAGCGGGGGAGCCTCTCTCGGCAGCGGGGAGCTGTTTTTT. Protein product: CASSISGTSGGASLGSGELFF.

V usage is TRBV9 and J usage is TRBJ2-7; no clear D gene. This CDR3 spans 15 amino acids. Germline V gene data show CDR1 as SGDLS and CDR2 as YYNGEE. The V end was cut by 0 bases, the J end by 0 bases, with 10 bases between. In DNA, the CDR3 is TGTGCCAGCAGCGTAGCGCAGGCAAGCTCCTACGAGCAGTACTTC. Translated: CASSVAQASSYEQYF.